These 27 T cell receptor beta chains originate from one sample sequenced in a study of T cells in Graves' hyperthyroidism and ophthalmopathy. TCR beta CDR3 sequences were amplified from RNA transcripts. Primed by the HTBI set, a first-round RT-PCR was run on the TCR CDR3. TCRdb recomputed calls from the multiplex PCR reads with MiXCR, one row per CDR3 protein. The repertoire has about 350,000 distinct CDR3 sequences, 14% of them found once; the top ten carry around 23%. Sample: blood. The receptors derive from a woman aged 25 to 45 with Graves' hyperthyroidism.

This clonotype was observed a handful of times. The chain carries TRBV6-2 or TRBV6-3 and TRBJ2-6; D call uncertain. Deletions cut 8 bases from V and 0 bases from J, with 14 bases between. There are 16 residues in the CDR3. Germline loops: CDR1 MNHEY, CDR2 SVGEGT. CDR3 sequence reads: CASRNTQLSGANVLTF. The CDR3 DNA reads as TGTGCCAGCCGCAACACCCAACTCTCTGGGGCCAACGTCCTGACTTTC.

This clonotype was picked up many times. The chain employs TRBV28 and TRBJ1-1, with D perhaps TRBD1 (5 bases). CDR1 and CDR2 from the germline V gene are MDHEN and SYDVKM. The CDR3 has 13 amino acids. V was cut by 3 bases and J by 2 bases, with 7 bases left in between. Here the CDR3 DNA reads TGTGCCAGCAGTTTTCAGGGTAACACTGAAGCTTTCTTT. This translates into CASSFQGNTEAFF.

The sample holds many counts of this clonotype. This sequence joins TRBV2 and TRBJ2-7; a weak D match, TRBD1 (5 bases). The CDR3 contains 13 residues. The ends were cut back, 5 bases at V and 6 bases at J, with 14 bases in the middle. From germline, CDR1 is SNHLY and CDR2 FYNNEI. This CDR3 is CASSLDRNTEQYF. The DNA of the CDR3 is TGTGCCAGCAGTCTCGACAGAAATACCGAGCAGTACTTC. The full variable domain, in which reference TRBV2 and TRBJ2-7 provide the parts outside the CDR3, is EPEVTQTPSHQVTQMGQEVILRCVPISNHLYFYWYRQILGQKVEFLVSFYNNEISEKSEIFDDQFSVERPDGSNFTLKIRSTKLEDSAMYFCASSLDRNTEQYFGPGTRLTVT.

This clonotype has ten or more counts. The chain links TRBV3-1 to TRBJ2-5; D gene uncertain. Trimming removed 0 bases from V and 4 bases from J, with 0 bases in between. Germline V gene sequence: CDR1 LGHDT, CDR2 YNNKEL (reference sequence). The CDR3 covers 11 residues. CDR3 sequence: CASSQEETQYF. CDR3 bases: TGTGCCAGCAGCCAAGAAGAGACCCAGTACTTC.

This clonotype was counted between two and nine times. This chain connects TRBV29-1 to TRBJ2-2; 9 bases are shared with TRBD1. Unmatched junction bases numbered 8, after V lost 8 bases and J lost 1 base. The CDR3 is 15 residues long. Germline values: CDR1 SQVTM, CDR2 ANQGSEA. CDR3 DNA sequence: TGCAGCACCTTTGGGGACAGGGAGAACACCGGGGAGCTGTTTTTT. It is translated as CSTFGDRENTGELFF.

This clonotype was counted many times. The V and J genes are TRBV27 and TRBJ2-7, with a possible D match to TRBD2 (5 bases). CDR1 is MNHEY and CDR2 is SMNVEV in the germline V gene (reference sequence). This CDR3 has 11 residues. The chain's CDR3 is CATSGGGEQYF. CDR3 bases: TGTGCAACCAGCGGCGGTGGCGAGCAGTACTTC.

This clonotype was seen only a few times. This chain's CDR3 is CASSPGARVSNQPQHF. The CDR3 region has the DNA TGTGCCAGCAGCCCGGGGGCAAGGGTCAGCAATCAGCCCCAGCATTTT. The V call is TRBV3-1, the J call TRBJ1-5; tentatively, D is TRBD1 (6 bases). The CDR3 is 16 amino acids. Trimming took off 4 bases at V and 1 base at J, with 14 bases between the two ends. Germline CDR1 is LGHDT and CDR2 is YNNKEL (reference sequence).

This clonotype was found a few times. CDR3 sequence (DNA): TGTGCCAGCAGACCCGACCCGAACACAGATACGCAGTATTTT. The encoded protein is CASRPDPNTDTQYF. V is TRBV5-6 and J is TRBJ2-3; D is unresolved. In germline, CDR1 is SGHDT, CDR2 YYEEEE. The length of the CDR3 is 14 residues. V shed 5 bases and J shed 2 bases, with 12 bases lying between them.

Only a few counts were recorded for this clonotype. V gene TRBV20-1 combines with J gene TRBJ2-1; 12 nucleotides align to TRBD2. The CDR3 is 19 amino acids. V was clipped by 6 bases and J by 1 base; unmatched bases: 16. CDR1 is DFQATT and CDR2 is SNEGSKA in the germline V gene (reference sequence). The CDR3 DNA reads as TGCAGTGCCCCGAAGCGCGGCCTAGCGGGAGGGGGGTCCTACAATGAGCAGTTCTTC. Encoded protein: CSAPKRGLAGGGSYNEQFF.

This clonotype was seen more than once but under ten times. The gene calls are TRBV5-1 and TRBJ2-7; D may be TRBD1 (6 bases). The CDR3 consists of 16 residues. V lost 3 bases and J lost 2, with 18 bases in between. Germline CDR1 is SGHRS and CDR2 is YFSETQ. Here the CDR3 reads CASSSYTYRVPYEQYF. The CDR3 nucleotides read TGCGCCAGCAGCTCATACACCTACAGGGTTCCCTACGAGCAGTACTTC.

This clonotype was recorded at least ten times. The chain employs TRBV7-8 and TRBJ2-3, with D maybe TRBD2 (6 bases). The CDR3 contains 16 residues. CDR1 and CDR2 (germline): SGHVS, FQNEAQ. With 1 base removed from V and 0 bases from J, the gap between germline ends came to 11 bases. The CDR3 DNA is TGTGCCAGCAGCTTAGGAACGGGAGCTAGCACAGATACGCAGTATTTT. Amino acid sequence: CASSLGTGASTDTQYF.

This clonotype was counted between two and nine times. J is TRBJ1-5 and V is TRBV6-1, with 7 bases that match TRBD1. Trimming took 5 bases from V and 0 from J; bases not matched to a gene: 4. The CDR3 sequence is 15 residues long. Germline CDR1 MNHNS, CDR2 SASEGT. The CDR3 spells CASSPGGLSNQPQHF. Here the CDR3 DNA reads TGTGCCAGCAGTCCAGGGGGACTTAGCAATCAGCCCCAGCATTTT.

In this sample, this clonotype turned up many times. The CDR3 loop reads CASKGPHNEQFF. CDR3 nucleotide sequence: TGTGCCAGCAAAGGTCCACACAATGAGCAGTTCTTC. The genes are TRBV11-2 and TRBJ2-1; D call uncertain. There are 12 residues in the CDR3. Trimming removed 7 bases at V and 5 bases at J, with 9 bases between. Germline loops: CDR1 SGHAT, CDR2 FQNNGV.

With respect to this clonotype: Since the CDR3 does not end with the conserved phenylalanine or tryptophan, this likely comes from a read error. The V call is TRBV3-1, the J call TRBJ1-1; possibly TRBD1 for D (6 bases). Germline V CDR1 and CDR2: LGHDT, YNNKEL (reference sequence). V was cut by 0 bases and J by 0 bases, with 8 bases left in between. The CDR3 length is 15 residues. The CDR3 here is CASSQEDSMNTEAFL. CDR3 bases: TGTGCCAGCAGCCAAGAGGACAGCATGAACACTGAAGCTTTCCTT.

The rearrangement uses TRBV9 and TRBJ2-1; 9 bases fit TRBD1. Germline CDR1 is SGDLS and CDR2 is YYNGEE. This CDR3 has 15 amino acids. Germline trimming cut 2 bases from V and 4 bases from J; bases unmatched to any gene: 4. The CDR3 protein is CASSVDRGGYNEQFF. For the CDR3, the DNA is TGTGCCAGCAGCGTTGACAGGGGGGGGTACAATGAGCAGTTCTTC.

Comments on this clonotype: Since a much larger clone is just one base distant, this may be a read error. This CDR3 is CAPIGAGCGYTF. In DNA form, the CDR3 reads TGTGCCCCGATAGGGGCGGGCTGTGGCTACACCTTC. The chain combines TRBV2 with TRBJ1-2, with D tentatively TRBD1 (5 bases). V was pared by 11 bases and J by 7 bases, with 17 bases between. This CDR3 has 12 amino acids. The V gene's germline CDR1 is SNHLY and CDR2 FYNNEI.

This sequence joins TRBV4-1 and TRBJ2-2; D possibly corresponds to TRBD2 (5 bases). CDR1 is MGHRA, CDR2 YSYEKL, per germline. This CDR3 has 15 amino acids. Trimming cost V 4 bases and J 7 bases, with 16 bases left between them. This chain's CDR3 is CASSLGSGENGELFF. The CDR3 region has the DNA TGCGCCAGCAGCCTAGGGTCTGGGGAGAACGGGGAGCTGTTTTTT.

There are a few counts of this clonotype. CDR3 in amino acids: CAISESPPGADYGYTF. DNA of the CDR3: TGTGCCATCAGTGAGTCGCCCCCAGGGGCCGACTATGGCTACACCTTC. The gene calls are TRBV10-3 and TRBJ1-2, with a tentative D call TRBD1 (6 bases). The germline V gene encodes CDR1 ENHRY and CDR2 SYGVKD. Trimming cost V 0 bases and J 3 bases, with 14 bases left between them. This CDR3 is 16 amino acids long.

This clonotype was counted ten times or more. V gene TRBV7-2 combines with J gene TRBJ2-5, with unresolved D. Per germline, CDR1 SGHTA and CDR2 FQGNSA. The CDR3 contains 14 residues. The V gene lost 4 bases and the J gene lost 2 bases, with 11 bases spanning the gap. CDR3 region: CASSSPPRQETQYF. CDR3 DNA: TGTGCCAGCAGCTCACCACCCCGACAAGAGACCCAGTACTTC.

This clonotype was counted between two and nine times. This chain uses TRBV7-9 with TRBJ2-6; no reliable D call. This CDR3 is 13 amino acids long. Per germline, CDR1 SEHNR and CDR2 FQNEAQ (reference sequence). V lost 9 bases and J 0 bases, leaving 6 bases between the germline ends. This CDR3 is CASQDSGANVLTF. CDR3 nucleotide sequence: TGTGCCAGTCAGGACTCTGGGGCCAACGTCCTGACTTTC. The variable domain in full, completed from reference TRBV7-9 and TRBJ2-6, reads DTGVSQNPRHKITKRGQNVTFRCDPISEHNRLYWYRQTLGQGPEFLTYFQNEAQLEKSRLLSDRFSAERPKGSFSTLEIQRTEQGDSAMYLCASQDSGANVLTFGAGSRLTVL.

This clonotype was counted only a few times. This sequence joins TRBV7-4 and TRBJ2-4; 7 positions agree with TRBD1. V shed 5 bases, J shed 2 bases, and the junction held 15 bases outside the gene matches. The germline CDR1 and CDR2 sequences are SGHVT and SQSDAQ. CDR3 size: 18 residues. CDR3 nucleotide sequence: TGTGCCAGCAGCCCTAAGGTACAGGGGCCTTCTACCAAAAACATTCAGTACTTC. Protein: CASSPKVQGPSTKNIQYF.

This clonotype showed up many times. CDR3 sequence: CASSLGGQEQFF. CDR3 DNA sequence: TGTGCCAGCAGTTTAGGGGGGCAGGAGCAGTTCTTC. J is TRBJ2-1 and V is TRBV27; D could derive from TRBD1 or TRBD2 (6 bases each). Germline values: CDR1 MNHEY, CDR2 SMNVEV (reference sequence). CDR3 size: 12 residues. The V end lost 2 bases, the J end lost 10 bases, and 9 bases lay between the germline ends.

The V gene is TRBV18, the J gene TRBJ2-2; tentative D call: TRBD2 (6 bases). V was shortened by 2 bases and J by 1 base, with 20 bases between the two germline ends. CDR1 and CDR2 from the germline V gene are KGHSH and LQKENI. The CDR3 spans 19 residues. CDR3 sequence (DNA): TGTGCCAGCTCACCAAGACCCGTAGCAACCGGGGGGAACACCGGGGAGCTGTTTTTT. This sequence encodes CASSPRPVATGGNTGELFF. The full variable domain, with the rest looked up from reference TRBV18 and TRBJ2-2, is NAGVMQNPRHLVRRRGQEARLRCSPMKGHSHVYWYRQLPEEGLKFMVYLQKENIIDESGMPKERFSAEFPKEGPSILRIQQVVRGDSAAYFCASSPRPVATGGNTGELFFGEGSRLTVL.

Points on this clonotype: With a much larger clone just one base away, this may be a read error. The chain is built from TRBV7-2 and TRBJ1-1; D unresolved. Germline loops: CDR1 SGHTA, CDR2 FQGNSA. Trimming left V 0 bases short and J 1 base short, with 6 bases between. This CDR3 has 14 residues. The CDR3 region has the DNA TGTGCCAGCAGCTTAGCCTGGAGGAACACTGAAGCTTTCTTT. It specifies CASSLAWRNTEAFF.

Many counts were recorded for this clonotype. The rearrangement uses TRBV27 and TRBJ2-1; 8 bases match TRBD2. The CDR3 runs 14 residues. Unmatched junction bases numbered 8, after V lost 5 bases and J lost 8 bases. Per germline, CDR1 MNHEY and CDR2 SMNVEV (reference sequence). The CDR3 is CASSPPGLGYEQFF. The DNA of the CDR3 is TGTGCCAGCAGTCCCCCGGGACTAGGGTATGAGCAGTTCTTC.

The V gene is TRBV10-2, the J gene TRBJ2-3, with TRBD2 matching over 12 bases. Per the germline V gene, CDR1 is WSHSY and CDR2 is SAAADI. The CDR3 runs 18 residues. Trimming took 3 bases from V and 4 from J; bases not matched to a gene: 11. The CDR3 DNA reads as TGCGCCAGCAGTGACCTAAGACTAGCGGGAGATAGCTCAGATACGCAGTATTTT. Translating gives CASSDLRLAGDSSDTQYF.

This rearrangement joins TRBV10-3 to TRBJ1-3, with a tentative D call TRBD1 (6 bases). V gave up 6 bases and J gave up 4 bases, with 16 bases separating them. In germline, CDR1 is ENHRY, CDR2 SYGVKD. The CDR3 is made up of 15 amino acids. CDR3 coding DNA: TGTGCCATCAGCGCGCGAGGGGGTCAAGGAAACACCATATATTTT. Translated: CAISARGGQGNTIYF.